This passage covers 6 T cell receptor beta chains from one sample sequenced in a study of shared clonotypes between healthy human individuals (TCRdb year 2020). Receptor libraries were prepared by the immunoSEQ multiplex PCR assay. TCRdb holds this immuneACCESS table with in-frame rearrangements only. Some clones are missing; in checked studies, unresolved V genes explain under half, and the rest has no known cause. Here the sample has hundreds of thousands of clones; around four fifths occur a single time. The top ten constitute about 1.8% of the sample. The specimen was memory CD4+ T cells sorted from blood. The cell subset or site label on this specimen signifies: CD45RA-negative fraction. These receptors all come from a woman aged 25 to 39 in good health.

V usage is TRBV29-1 and J usage is TRBJ2-1; 7 positions match TRBD2. CDR1 and CDR2 from the germline V gene are SQVTM and ANQGSEA. V lost 0 bases, J lost 0 bases, and 8 bases stayed unmatched. CDR3 length: 17 residues. CDR3 nucleotides: TGCAGCGTTGAAGATGCACTAGCGATTAGCTCCTACAATGAGCAGTTCTTC. Its translation is CSVEDALAISSYNEQFF.

The gene calls are TRBV11-3 and TRBJ2-1; TRBD1 or TRBD2 may be the D gene (7 bases each). The CDR3 consists of 15 residues. Trimming took off 5 bases at V and 8 bases at J, with 19 bases between the two ends. Germline loops: CDR1 SGHNT, CDR2 YENEEA. The CDR3 region is CASSQGGLGVHEQFF. For the CDR3, the DNA is TGTGCCAGCAGCCAGGGGGGGTTGGGAGTCCATGAGCAGTTCTTC.

This clone was seen only once. V gene TRBV13 combines with J gene TRBJ2-7; 14 bases agree with TRBD2. The trim removed 5 bases at V and 6 bases at J, leaving 12 bases unmatched. Germline CDR1 is PRHDT and CDR2 is FYEKMQ (reference sequence). The CDR3 totals 17 residues. The CDR3 loop reads CASSASGTSGSWGEQYF. CDR3 coding DNA: TGTGCCAGCAGCGCAAGCGGGACTAGCGGGAGTTGGGGCGAGCAGTACTTC.

The chain recombines TRBV7-9 with TRBJ2-5; no reliable D call. Germline assignment: CDR1 SEHNR and CDR2 FQNEAQ (reference sequence). CDR3 length: 13 amino acids. V dropped 6 bases and J dropped 2 bases, with 10 bases sitting between them. CDR3: CASRWTDQETQYF. In nucleotides, the CDR3 is TGTGCCAGCAGGTGGACGGATCAAGAGACCCAGTACTTC. Full variable domain (missing parts from reference TRBV7-9 and TRBJ2-5): DTGVSQNPRHKITKRGQNVTFRCDPISEHNRLYWYRQTLGQGPEFLTYFQNEAQLEKSRLLSDRFSAERPKGSFSTLEIQRTEQGDSAMYLCASRWTDQETQYFGPGTRLLVL.

The V gene is TRBV7-8, the J gene TRBJ1-2; TRBD1 matches 9 bases. J gave up 2 bases and V 1 base, and 11 bases lay outside the gene matches. This CDR3 has 18 residues. The germline CDR1 and CDR2 sequences are SGHVS and FQNEAQ. In DNA, the CDR3 is TGTGCCAGCAGCTTAGACGGGGGGCCCGGGACAGGGAACTATGGCTACACCTTC. Amino acid sequence: CASSLDGGPGTGNYGYTF.

This clone was detected only a few times. The V and J genes are TRBV29-1 and TRBJ1-1; D call uncertain. This CDR3 has 11 residues. Germline V gene sequence: CDR1 SQVTM, CDR2 ANQGSEA. V gave up 7 bases and J gave up 1 base, with 7 bases separating them. This CDR3 reads CSGTKNTEAFF. The DNA of the CDR3 is TGCAGCGGCACAAAGAACACTGAAGCTTTCTTT.